Given below is one TCR beta chain in context. Compared with germline, one end of the junction differs, possibly owing to a read error. The sample is drawn from a study of blood T cell repertoires in COVID-19. At the level of the study: The United States, Italy and Spain provided the acute and convalescent COVID-19 samples. Sources were T cells, B-cell-depleted T cells, or PBMCs; the material itself was cDNA or gDNA.

The CDR3 has 16 amino acids. Germline V gene sequence: CDR1 ENHRY, CDR2 SYGVKD. Original processing notes: Using reference gene primer amplification, nucleated cell counts were estimated. Using immunoSEQ multiplex PCR, the repertoire was profiled, and TCRdb retains in-frame clones only, with some absent. V, J and clone size are taken as reported in that table, and D and trimming were inferred from the DNA itself. Counted here are approximately 31,000 clones, 90% to 95% occurring once; the ten biggest clones make up about 13%. The source is a human donor in a cohort sampled during active COVID-19. The chain combines TRBV10-3 with TRBJ2-1; TRBD2 aligns across 12 bases. Sequenced material: peripheral blood. The CDR3 here is CAINSRTSGTYNELFF. For the CDR3, the DNA is TGTGCCATCAACTCACGGACTAGCGGGACTTACAATGAGCTGTTCTTC.